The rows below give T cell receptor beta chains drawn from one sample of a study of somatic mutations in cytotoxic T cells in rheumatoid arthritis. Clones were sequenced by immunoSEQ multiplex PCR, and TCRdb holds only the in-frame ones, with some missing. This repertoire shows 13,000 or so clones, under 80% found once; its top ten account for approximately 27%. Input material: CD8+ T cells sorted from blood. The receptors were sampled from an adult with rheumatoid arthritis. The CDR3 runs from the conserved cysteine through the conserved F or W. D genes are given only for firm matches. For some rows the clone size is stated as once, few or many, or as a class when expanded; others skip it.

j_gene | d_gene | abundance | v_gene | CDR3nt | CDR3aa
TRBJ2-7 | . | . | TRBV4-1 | TGCGCCAGCAGCCAAGAAATTCAAGACGAGCAGTACTTC | CASSQEIQDEQYF
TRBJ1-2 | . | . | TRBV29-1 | TGCAGCGTTGATCGGCGAAACTATGGCTACACCTTC | CSVDRRNYGYTF
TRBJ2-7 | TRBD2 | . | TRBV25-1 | TGTGCTAGCGGGGTAACCTACGAGCAGTACTTC | CASGVTYEQYF
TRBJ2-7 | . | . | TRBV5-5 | TGTGCCAGCAGCTGGGGGGGGGCCGAGCAGTACTTC | CASSWGGAEQYF
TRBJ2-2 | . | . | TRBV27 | TGTGCCAGCAGTTTATCGGTGAACACCGGGGAGCTGTTTTTT | CASSLSVNTGELFF
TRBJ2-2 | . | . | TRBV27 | TGTGCCAGCAGTTTATCGGCGGGGCCCGGGGAGCTGTTTTTT | CASSLSAGPGELFF
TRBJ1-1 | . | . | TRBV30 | TGTGCCTGGAACTTGGACCCTCTCGGCACTGAAGCTTTCTTT | CAWNLDPLGTEAFF
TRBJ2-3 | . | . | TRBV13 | TGTGCCAGCAGCTTAAGCCAGGGGTCGAGCACAGATACGCAGTATTTT | CASSLSQGSSTDTQYF
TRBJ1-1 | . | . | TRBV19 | TGTGCCAGTAGTATTGGGCAGGCCTTTGAAGCTTTCTTT | CASSIGQAFEAFF
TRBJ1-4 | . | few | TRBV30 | TGTGCCTGGAGTGTAGGAGGGTTAAATGAAAAACTGTTTTTT | CAWSVGGLNEKLFF
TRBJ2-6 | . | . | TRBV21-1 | TGTGCCAGCAGCAAAGGGAGCGGAACCAAGGTCCTGACTTTC | CASSKGSGTKVLTF
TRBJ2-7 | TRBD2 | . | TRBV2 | TGTGCCAGCAGCGAGGGGCTAGCGGGGGGTCACGAGCAGTACTTC | CASSEGLAGGHEQYF
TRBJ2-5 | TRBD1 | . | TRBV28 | TGTGCCAGCAGTTTCCGAACCGACAGGGTGGGGGAGACCCAGTACTTC | CASSFRTDRVGETQYF
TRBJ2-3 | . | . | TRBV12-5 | TGTGCTAGTGGTTTGGCCAAAGATACGCAGTATTTT | CASGLAKDTQYF
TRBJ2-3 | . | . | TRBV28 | TGTGCCAGCAGTTTGAGTCCGACCCTGGCAGATACGCAGTATTTT | CASSLSPTLADTQYF
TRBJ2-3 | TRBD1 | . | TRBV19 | TGTGCCAGTAGTTGGGGTTCAGGGGGCCCCACAGATACGCAGTATTTT | CASSWGSGGPTDTQYF
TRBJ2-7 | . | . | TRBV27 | TGTCGGTCCGACGGGCAGTACTTC | CRSDGQYF
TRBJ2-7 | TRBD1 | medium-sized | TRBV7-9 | TGTGCCAGCAGCTCCCTCATCGGACAGGCTTACGAGCAGTACTTC | CASSSLIGQAYEQYF
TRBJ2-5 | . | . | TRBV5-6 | TGTGCCAGCAGCTTGGCCAGGGGCTCAGAGACCCAGTACTTC | CASSLARGSETQYF
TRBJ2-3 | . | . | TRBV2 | TGTGCCATCCCACGGGGGGCGGATACGCAGTATTTT | CAIPRGADTQYF
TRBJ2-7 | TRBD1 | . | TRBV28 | TGTGCCACGCAGGGACAGGGGGACTACGAGCAGTACTTC | CATQGQGDYEQYF
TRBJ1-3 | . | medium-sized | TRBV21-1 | TGTGCCAGCAGCAAAGGGTCTACTGGAAACACCATATATTTT | CASSKGSTGNTIYF
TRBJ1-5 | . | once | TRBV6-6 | TGTGCCAGCACCCGGACTGGAGGGCAGCCCCAGCATTTT | CASTRTGGQPQHF
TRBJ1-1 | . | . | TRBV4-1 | TGCGCCAGCAGCCGGGGGGGCGTCACTGAAGCTTTCTTT | CASSRGGVTEAFF
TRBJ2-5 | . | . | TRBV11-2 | TGTGCCAGCAGCTTAGTTGGGGCTAGCGTCCATCAAGAGACCCAGTACTTC | CASSLVGASVHQETQYF
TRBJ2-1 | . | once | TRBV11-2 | TGTGCCAGCAGCTTAAACCGGCATGCCACATACAATGAGCAGTTCTTC | CASSLNRHATYNEQFF
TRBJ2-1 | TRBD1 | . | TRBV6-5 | TGTGCCAGCAGTTCAGGGGGCTCGCAGTTCTTC | CASSSGGSQFF
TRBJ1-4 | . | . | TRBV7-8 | TGTGCCAGCAGCCCGGCGAGCGCCGTACCAAATGAAAAACTGTTTTTT | CASSPASAVPNEKLFF
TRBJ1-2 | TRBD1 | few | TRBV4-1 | TGCGCCAGCAGCAAACAGGGGGCCTATGGCTACACCTTC | CASSKQGAYGYTF
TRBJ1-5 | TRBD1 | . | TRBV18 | TGTGCCAGCTCACCGGGACAGGCAGGGCATCAGCCCCAGCATTTT | CASSPGQAGHQPQHF
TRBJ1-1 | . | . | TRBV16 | TGTGCCAGCAGCCAATCTCGGGCGAACACTGAAGCTTTCTTT | CASSQSRANTEAFF
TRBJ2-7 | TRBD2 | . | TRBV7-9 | TGTGCCAGCAGCTCTGCGGGAGGGGGGAATTACGAGCAGTACTTC | CASSSAGGGNYEQYF
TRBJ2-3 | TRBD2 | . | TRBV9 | TGTGCCAGCAACACACTAGCGCGGAGCACAGATACGCAGTATTTT | CASNTLARSTDTQYF
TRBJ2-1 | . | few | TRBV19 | TGTGCCAGTAGCTGGGGAAATACTATAGATGAGCAGTTCTTC | CASSWGNTIDEQFF
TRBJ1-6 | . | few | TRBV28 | TGTGCCAGCAGCTTCATGGATCAACTCGATAATTCACCCCTCCACTTT | CASSFMDQLDNSPLHF
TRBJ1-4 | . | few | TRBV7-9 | TGTGCCAGCAGCTCTTACGTGGACTCTAATGAAAAACTGTTTTTT | CASSSYVDSNEKLFF
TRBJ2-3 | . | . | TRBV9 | TGTGCCAGCAGCGTAGAGTCTAGCCCCACAGATACGCAGTATTTT | CASSVESSPTDTQYF
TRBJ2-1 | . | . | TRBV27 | TGTGCCAGCAGTTTATCGTGGGGGGCGGGGAATGAGCAGTTCTTC | CASSLSWGAGNEQFF
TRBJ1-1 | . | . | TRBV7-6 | TGTGCCAGCAGCCCACTGGGCAGGGGTGACACTGAAGCTTTCTTT | CASSPLGRGDTEAFF
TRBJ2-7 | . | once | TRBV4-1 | TGCGCCAGCAGCCAAGATTGGGCCAACTACGAGCAGTACTTC | CASSQDWANYEQYF
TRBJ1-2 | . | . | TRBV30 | TGTGCCTGGTCCGGGACACCCTATGGCTACACCTTC | CAWSGTPYGYTF
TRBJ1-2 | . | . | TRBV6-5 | TGTGCCAGCAGTATTACTGAAAACTATGGCTACACCTTC | CASSITENYGYTF
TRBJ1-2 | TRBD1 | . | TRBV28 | TGTGCCAGCAGTTTTTTTGAGGACAGGGTCTATGGCTACACCTTC | CASSFFEDRVYGYTF
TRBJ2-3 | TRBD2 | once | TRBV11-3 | TGTGCCAGCAGCTTAAGGCGGGGGGGCCCCACAGATACGCAGTATTTT | CASSLRRGGPTDTQYF
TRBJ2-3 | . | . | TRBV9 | TGTGCCAGCAGCGGGGGGCCGGGGAGGGCTGCGGTGGATACGCAGTATTTT | CASSGGPGRAAVDTQYF
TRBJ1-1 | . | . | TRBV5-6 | TGTGCCAGCAGCTTGAGGGGACGGGGCGGATACACTGAAGCTTTCTTT | CASSLRGRGGYTEAFF
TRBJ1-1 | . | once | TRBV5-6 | TGTGCCAGCAGCTTGGGGGTGAACACTGAAGCTTTCTTT | CASSLGVNTEAFF
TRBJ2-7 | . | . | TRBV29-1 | TGCAGCGTTGAAGATCAGGACGGCGCCTCCTACGAGCAGTACTTC | CSVEDQDGASYEQYF
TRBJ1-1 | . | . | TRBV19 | TGTGCCAGTAGTATGGGCGGGAGGGGCACTGAAGCTTTCTTT | CASSMGGRGTEAFF
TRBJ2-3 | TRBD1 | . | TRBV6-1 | TGTGCCAGCAGTGGGGACAGGGACACAGATACGCAGTATTTT | CASSGDRDTDTQYF
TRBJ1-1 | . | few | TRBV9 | TGTGCCAGCAGCGTAGAGACGGTCATGAACACTGAAGCTTTCTTT | CASSVETVMNTEAFF
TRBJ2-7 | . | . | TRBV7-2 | TGTGCCAGCAGCGCTGCCGGACGGGCAGGGAACGAGCAGTACTTC | CASSAAGRAGNEQYF
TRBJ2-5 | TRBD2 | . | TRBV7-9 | TGTGCCAGCCTTTGGGGAGCGGGGCAAGAGACCCAGTACTTC | CASLWGAGQETQYF
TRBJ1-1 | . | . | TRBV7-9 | TGTGCCAGCGATTGGGCCACTGAAGCTTTCTTT | CASDWATEAFF